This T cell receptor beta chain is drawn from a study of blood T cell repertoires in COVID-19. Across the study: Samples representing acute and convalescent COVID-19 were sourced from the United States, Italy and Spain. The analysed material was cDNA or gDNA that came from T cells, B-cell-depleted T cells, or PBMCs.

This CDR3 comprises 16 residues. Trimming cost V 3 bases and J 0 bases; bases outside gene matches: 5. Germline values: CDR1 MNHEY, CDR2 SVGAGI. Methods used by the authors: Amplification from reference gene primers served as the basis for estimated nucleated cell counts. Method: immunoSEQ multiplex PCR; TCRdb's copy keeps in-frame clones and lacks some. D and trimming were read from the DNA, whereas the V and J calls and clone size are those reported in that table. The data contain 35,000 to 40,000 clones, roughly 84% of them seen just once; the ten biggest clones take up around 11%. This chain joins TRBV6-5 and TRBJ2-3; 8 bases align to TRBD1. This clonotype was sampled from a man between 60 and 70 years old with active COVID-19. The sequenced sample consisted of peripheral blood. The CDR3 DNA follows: TGTGCCAGCAGTTATTCTCAGGGGGCTAGCACAGATACGCAGTATTTT. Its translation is CASSYSQGASTDTQYF.